Listed here are 5 T cell receptor beta chains from one sample, sequenced in a study of cytomegalovirus exposure and HLA in healthy donors. This table comes from immunoSEQ multiplex PCR, and its TCRdb copy is limited to in-frame clones, with some not included. The sample yields more than 120,000 clones, approximately 86% seen once. The specimen sequenced was PBMCs. These receptors all come from a man aged 18 to 30 in good health and CMV-seropositive.

This rearrangement joins TRBV5-8 to TRBJ1-5; perhaps TRBD1 as D (6 bases). Germline V lookup: CDR1 SGHTS, CDR2 YDEGEE. Trimming took off 4 bases at V and 8 bases at J, with 16 bases between the two ends. The CDR3 has 14 amino acids. The CDR3 reads CASSPTGPAEPQHF. For the CDR3, the DNA is TGTGCCAGCAGCCCGACAGGACCTGCGGAGCCCCAGCATTTT.

CDR3 coding DNA: TGCGCCAGCAGTGAAGGGACTCCAGAAGGGGCCAACGTCCTGACTTTC. As protein: CASSEGTPEGANVLTF. This rearrangement joins TRBV10-1 to TRBJ2-6; a weak D match, TRBD2 (6 bases). This CDR3 is 16 amino acids long. Trimming removed 3 bases at V and 4 bases at J, with 13 bases between. Germline assignment: CDR1 WNHNN and CDR2 SYGVQD (reference sequence).

The V and J genes are TRBV5-1 and TRBJ2-2; TRBD1 aligns across 7 bases. The CDR3 contains 15 residues. V shed 4 bases and J 1 base; nucleotides not matched to a gene: 4. Per germline, CDR1 SGHRS and CDR2 YFSETQ. CDR3 residues: CASSTRTGNTGELFF. The CDR3 DNA reads as TGCGCCAGCAGCACACGGACAGGGAACACCGGGGAGCTGTTTTTT.

This clone appeared once. V and J are TRBV28 and TRBJ2-1; D is unresolved. V was shortened by 6 bases and J by 0 bases, with 12 bases between the two germline ends. CDR1 and CDR2 (germline): MDHEN, SYDVKM. This CDR3 comprises 15 residues. The DNA for the CDR3 is TGTGCCAGCAGCTCGCAGGCAGGCTCCTACAATGAGCAGTTCTTC. It codes for CASSSQAGSYNEQFF.

Only one count was recorded for this clone. V gene TRBV15 combines with J gene TRBJ2-6; D unresolved. The CDR3 covers 14 residues. Germline-derived CDR1 and CDR2 are LNHNV and YYDKDF (reference sequence). V was shortened by 3 bases and J by 0 bases, with 3 bases between the two germline ends. CDR3 in amino acids: CATSRYSGANVLTF. The CDR3, as DNA: TGTGCCACCAGCAGGTACTCTGGGGCCAACGTCCTGACTTTC.